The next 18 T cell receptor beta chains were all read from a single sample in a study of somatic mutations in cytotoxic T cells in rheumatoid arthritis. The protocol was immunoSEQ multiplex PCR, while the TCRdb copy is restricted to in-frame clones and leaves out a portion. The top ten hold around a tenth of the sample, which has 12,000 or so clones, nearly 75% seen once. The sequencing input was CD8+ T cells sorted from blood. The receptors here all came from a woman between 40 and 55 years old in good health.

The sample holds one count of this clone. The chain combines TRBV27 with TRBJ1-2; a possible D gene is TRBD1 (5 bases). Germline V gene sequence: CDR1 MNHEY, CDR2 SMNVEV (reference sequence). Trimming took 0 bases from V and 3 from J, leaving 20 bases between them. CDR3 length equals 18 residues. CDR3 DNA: TGTGCCAGCAGTTTATCGGGGCCCTCGCCAGCCAGTTACTATGGCTACACCTTC. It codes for CASSLSGPSPASYYGYTF.

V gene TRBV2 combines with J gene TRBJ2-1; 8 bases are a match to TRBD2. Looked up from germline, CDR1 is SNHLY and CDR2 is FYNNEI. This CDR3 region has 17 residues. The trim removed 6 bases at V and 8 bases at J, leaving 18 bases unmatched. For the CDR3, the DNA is TGTGCCAGCAGAGTAATACTTGGGACTAGGGCCGGGGATGAGCAGTTCTTC. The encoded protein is CASRVILGTRAGDEQFF.

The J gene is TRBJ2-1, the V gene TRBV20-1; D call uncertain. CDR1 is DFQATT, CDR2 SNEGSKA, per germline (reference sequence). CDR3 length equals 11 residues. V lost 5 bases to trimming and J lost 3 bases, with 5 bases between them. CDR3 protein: CSAPGYNEQFF. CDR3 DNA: TGCAGTGCTCCAGGCTACAATGAGCAGTTCTTC.

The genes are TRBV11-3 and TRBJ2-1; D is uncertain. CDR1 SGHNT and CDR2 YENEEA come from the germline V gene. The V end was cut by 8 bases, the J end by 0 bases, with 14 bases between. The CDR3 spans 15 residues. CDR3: CASGHYRSSYNEQFF. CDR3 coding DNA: TGTGCCAGCGGGCATTATCGGAGCTCCTACAATGAGCAGTTCTTC.

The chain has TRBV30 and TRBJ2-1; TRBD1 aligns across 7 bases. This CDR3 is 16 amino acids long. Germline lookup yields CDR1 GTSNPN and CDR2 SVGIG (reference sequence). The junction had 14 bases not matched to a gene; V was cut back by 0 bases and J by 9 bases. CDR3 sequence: CAWSVLEGQTAGEQFF. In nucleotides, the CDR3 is TGTGCCTGGAGTGTACTAGAGGGACAGACGGCGGGTGAGCAGTTCTTC.

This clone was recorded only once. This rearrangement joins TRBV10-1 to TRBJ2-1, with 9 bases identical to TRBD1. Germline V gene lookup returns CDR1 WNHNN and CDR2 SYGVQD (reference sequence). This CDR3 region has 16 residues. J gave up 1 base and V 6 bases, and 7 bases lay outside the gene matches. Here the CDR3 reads CASRLTDRGSYNEQFF. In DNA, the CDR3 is TGCGCCAGCAGACTCACGGACAGGGGTTCCTACAATGAGCAGTTCTTC.

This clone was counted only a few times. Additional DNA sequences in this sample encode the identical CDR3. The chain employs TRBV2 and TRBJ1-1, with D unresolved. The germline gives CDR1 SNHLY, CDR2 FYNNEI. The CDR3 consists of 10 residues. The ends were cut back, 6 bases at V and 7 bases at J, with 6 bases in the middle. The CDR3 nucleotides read TGTGCCAGCAGCGGCCTTGAAGCTTTCTTT. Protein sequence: CASSGLEAFF.

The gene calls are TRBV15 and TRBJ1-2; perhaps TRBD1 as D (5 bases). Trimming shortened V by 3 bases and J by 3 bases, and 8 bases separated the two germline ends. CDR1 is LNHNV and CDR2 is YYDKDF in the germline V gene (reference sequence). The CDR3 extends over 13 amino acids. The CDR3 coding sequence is TGTGCCACCAGCAGTGGCAGGGACTATGGCTACACCTTC. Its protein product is CATSSGRDYGYTF.

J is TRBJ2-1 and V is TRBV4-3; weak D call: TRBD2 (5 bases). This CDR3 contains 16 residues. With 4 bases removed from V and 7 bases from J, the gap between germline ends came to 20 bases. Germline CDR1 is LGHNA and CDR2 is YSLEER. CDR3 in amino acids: CASSLSARVMSNEQFF. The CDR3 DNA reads TGCGCCAGCAGCCTCTCCGCGAGGGTGATGAGTAATGAGCAGTTCTTC.

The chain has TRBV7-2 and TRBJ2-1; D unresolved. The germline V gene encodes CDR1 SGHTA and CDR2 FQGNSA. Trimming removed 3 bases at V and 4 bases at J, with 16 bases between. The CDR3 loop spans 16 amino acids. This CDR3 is CASSFLYETVYNEQFF. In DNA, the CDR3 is TGTGCCAGCAGCTTTCTATACGAAACTGTATACAATGAGCAGTTCTTC. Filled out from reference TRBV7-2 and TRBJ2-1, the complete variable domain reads GAGVSQSPSNKVTEKGKDVELRCDPISGHTALYWYRQSLGQGLEFLIYFQGNSAPDKSGLPSDRFSAERTGGSVSTLTIQRTQQEDSAVYLCASSFLYETVYNEQFFGPGTRLTVL.

This CDR3 reads CASSQDRAGEQFF. CDR3 DNA sequence: TGCGCCAGCAGCCAAGACAGGGCGGGTGAGCAGTTCTTC. The chain has TRBV4-3 and TRBJ2-1, with D perhaps assigned TRBD1 or TRBD2 (5 bases each). Looked up from germline, CDR1 is LGHNA and CDR2 is YSLEER. Between the trimmed V and J ends, which lost 0 bases and 9 bases, there was a span of 9 bases. This CDR3 has 13 amino acids.

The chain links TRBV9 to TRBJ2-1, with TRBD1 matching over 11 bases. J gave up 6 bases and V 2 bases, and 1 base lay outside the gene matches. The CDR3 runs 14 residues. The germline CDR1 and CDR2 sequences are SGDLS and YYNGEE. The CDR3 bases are TGTGCCAGCAGCGTCGGGACAGGGGGCAATGAGCAGTTCTTC. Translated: CASSVGTGGNEQFF.

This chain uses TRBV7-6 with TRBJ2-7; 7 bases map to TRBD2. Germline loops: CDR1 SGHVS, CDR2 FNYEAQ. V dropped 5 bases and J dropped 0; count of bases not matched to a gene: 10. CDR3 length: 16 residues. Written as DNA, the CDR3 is TGTGCCAGCAGCGAGGGGACTGGCGGGAGCTCCTACGAGCAGTACTTC. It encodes CASSEGTGGSSYEQYF.

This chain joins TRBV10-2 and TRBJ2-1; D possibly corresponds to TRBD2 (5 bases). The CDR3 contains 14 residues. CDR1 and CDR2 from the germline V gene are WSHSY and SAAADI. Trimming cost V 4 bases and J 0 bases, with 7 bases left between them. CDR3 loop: CASSAGSSYNEQFF. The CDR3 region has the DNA TGCGCCAGCAGTGCGGGGAGCTCCTACAATGAGCAGTTCTTC.

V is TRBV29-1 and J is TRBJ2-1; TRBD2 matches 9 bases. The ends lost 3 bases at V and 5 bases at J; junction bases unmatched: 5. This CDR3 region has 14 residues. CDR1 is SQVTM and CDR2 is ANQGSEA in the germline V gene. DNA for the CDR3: TGCAGCGTTGAGGAAGCGGGGGGTGACAATGAGCAGTTCTTC. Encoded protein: CSVEEAGGDNEQFF.

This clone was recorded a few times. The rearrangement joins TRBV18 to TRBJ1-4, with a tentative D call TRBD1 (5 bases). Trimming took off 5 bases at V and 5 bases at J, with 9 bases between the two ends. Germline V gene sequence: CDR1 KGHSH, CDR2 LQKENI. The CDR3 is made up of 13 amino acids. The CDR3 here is CASSEDKNEKLFF. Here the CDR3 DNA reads TGTGCCAGCTCAGAGGACAAGAATGAAAAACTGTTTTTT.

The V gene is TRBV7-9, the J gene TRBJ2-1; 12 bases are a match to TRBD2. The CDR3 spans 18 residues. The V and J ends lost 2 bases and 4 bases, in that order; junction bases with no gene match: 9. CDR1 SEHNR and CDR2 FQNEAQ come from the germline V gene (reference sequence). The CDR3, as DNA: TGTGCCAGCAGCTTACCGCCTAGCGGGAGGGCCGATTACAATGAGCAGTTCTTC. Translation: CASSLPPSGRADYNEQFF. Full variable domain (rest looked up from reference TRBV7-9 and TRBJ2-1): DTGVSQNPRHKITKRGQNVTFRCDPISEHNRLYWYRQTLGQGPEFLTYFQNEAQLEKSRLLSDRFSAERPKGSFSTLEIQRTEQGDSAMYLCASSLPPSGRADYNEQFFGPGTRLTVL.

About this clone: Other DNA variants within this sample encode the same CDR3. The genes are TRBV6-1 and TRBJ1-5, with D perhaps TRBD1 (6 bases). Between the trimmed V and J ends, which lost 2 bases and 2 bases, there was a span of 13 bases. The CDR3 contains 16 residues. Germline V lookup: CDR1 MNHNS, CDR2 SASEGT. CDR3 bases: TGTGCCAGCAGTGAAACCGGGGGCGCGGGCAATCAGCCCCAGCATTTT. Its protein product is CASSETGGAGNQPQHF.